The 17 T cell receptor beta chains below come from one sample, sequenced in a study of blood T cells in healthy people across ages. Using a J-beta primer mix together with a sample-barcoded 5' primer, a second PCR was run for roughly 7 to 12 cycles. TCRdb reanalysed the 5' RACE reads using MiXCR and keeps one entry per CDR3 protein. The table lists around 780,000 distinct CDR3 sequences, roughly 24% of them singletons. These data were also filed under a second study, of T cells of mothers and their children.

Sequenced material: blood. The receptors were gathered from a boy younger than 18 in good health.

The CDR3: CATSDPTKYNEQFF. The CDR3 DNA follows: TGTGCCACCAGTGATCCCACTAAATACAATGAGCAGTTCTTC. This sequence joins TRBV24-1 and TRBJ2-1; D gene uncertain. Trimming removed 3 bases at V and 4 bases at J, with 9 bases between. Germline CDR1 is KGHDR and CDR2 is SFDVKD. The CDR3 consists of 14 residues.

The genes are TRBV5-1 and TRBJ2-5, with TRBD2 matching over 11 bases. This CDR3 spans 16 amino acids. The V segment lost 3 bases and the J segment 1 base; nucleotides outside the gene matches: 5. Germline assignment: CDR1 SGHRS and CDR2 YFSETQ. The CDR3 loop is CASSSEGLAAQETQYF. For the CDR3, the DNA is TGCGCCAGCAGCTCAGAGGGACTAGCGGCCCAAGAGACCCAGTACTTC.

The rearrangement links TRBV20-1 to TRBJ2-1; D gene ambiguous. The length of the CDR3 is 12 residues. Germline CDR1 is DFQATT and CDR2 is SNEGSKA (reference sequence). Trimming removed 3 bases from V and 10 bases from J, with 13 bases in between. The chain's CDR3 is CSASPHPDEQFF. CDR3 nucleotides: TGCAGTGCTAGCCCTCACCCGGACGAGCAGTTCTTC.

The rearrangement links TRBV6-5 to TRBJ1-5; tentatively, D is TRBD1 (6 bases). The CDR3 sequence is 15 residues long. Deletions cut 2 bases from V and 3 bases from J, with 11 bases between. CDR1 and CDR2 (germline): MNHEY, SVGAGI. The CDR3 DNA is TGTGCCAGCAGTTACACAGGGAGTCTCAATCAGCCCCAGCATTTT. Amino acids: CASSYTGSLNQPQHF.

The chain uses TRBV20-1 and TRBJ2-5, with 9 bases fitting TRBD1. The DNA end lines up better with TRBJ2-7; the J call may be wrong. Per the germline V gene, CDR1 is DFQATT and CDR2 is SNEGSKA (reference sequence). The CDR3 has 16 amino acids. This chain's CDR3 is CSARAAGTGYPYEQYF. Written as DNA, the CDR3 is TGCAGTGCTAGAGCCGCCGGGACAGGGTATCCCTACGAGCAGTACTTC.

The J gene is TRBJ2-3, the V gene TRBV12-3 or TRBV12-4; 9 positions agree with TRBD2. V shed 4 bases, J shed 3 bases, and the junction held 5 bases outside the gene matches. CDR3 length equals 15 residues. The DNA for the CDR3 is TGTGCCAGCAGTTGGTCGACTAGCGGTACAGATACGCAGTATTTT. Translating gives CASSWSTSGTDTQYF.

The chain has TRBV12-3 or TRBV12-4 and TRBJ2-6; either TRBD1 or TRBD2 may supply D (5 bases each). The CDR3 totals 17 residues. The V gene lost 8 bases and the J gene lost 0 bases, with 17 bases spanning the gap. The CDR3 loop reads CASAINGAPSGANVLTF. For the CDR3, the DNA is TGTGCCAGCGCGATCAACGGGGCCCCCTCTGGGGCCAACGTCCTGACTTTC.

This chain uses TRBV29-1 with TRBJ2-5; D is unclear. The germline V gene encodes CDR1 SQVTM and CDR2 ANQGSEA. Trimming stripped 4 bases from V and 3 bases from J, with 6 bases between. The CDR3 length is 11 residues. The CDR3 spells CSVVVEETQYF. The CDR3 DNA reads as TGCAGCGTTGTTGTGGAAGAGACCCAGTACTTC. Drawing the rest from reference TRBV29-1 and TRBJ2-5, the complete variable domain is SAVISQKPSRDICQRGTSLTIQCQVDSQVTMMFWYRQQPGQSLTLIATANQGSEATYESGFVIDKFPISRPNLTFSTLTVSNMSPEDSSIYLCSVVVEETQYFGPGTRLLVL.

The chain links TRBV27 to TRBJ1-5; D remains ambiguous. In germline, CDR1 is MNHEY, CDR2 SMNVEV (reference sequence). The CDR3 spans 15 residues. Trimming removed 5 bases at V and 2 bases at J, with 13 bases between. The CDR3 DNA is TGTGCCAGCAGTGGGCCAGATTGGGGCAATCAGCCCCAGCATTTT. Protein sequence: CASSGPDWGNQPQHF.

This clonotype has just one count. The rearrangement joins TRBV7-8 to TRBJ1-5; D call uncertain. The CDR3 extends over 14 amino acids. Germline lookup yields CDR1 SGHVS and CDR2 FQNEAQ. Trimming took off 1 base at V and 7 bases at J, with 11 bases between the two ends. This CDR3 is CASSLVAGGQPQHF. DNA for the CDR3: TGTGCCAGCAGCTTAGTGGCGGGAGGGCAGCCCCAGCATTTT.

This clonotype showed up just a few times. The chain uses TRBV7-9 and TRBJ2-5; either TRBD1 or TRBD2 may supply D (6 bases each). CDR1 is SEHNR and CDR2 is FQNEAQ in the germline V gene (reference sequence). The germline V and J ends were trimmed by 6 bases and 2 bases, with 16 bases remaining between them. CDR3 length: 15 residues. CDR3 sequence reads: CASRTSGAGQETQYF. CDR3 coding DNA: TGTGCCAGCAGAACCTCGGGGGCAGGTCAAGAGACCCAGTACTTC.

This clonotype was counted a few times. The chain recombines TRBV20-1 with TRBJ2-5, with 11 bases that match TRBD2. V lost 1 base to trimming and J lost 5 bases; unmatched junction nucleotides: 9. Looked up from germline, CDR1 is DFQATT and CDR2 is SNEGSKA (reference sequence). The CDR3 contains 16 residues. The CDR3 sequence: CSARVAGGPAFETQYF. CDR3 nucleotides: TGCAGTGCTAGAGTAGCGGGAGGGCCTGCTTTTGAGACCCAGTACTTC.

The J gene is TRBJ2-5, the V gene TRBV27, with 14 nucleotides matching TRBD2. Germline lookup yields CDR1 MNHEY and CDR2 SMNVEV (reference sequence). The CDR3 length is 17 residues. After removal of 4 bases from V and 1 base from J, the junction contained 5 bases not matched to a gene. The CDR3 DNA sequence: TGTGCCAGCAGTTATCGACTAGCGGGGGGGACCCAAGAGACCCAGTACTTC. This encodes CASSYRLAGGTQETQYF.

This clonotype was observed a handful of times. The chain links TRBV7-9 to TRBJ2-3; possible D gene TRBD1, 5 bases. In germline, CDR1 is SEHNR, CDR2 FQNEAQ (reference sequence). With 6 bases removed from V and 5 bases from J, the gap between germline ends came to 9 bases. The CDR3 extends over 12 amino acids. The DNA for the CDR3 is TGTGCCAGCAGACGTAGGGGAGATACGCAGTATTTT. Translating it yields CASRRRGDTQYF.

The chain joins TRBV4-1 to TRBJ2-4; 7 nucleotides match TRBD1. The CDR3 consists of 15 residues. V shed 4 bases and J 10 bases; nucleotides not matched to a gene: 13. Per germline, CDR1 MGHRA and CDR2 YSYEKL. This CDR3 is CASSPFLGQTSIQYF. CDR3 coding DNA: TGCGCCAGCAGCCCTTTTTTGGGACAGACGTCAATTCAGTACTTC.

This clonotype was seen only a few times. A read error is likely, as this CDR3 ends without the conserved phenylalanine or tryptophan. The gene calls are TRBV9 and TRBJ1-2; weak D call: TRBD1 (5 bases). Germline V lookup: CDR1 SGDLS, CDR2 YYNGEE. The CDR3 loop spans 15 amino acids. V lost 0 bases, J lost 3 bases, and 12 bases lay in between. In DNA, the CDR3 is TGTGCCAGCAGCGTAGACCCGGGACCGGACTATGGCTACACCCTC. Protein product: CASSVDPGPDYGYTL.

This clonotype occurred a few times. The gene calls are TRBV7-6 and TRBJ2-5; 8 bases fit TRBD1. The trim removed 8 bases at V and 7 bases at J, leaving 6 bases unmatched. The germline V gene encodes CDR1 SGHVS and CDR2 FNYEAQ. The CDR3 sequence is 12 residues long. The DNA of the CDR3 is TGTGCCAGCGCGGACAGGGCGAGGACCCAGTACTTC. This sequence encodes CASADRARTQYF.